This is a list of T cell receptor beta chains from one sample in a study of metastatic and nonmetastatic thyroid tumors. TCRdb re-called the PCR reads via MiXCR. This sample has roughly 34,000 clones, with 15% found just once. What was sequenced was blood. The receptors derive from a male donor with papillary thyroid cancer or a benign thyroid nodule (not recorded which). Some clones in this sample may be carry-over from other donors' samples. The CDR3 runs from the conserved cysteine through the conserved F or W. The D gene is left open where the match is weak. Size is stated for part of the rows, as once, few or many counts, or as a class when the clone is expanded.

once	TRBV19	TRBJ1-6	.	CASSTGVVNSPLHF	TGTGCTAGTAGTACCGGAGTCGTTAATTCACCCCTCCACTTT
.	TRBV6-2/TRBV6-3	TRBJ2-3	TRBD2	CASSYLAGVDTQYF	TGTGCCAGCAGTTATCTAGCGGGAGTAGATACGCAGTATTTT
many	TRBV6-2/TRBV6-3	TRBJ2-6	.	CASRTEARSGANVLTF	TGTGCCAGCAGAACGGAGGCCCGCTCTGGGGCCAACGTCCTGACTTTC
many	TRBV4-2	TRBJ2-3	.	CASSQELRTDTQYF	TGTGCCAGCAGCCAAGAGCTACGAACAGATACGCAGTATTTT
many	TRBV5-5	TRBJ1-1	TRBD1	CASSANRGLNTEAFF	TGTGCCAGCAGCGCGAACAGGGGGCTGAACACTGAAGCTTTCTTT
many	TRBV10-3	TRBJ2-1	TRBD2	CAISESRGTSGNEQFF	TGTGCCATCAGTGAGTCGAGGGGGACTAGCGGTAATGAGCAGTTCTTC
many	TRBV2	TRBJ2-1	.	CASSFSSYNEQFF	TGTGCCAGCAGTTTTAGCTCCTACAATGAGCAGTTCTTC
few	TRBV27	TRBJ2-7	.	CASSLKGVREQYF	TGTGCCAGCAGTCTTAAGGGGGTTAGAGAGCAGTACTTC
many	TRBV19	TRBJ2-2	.	CASSPGGGGNGELFF	TGTGCCAGTAGCCCAGGGGGGGGCGGGAACGGGGAGCTGTTTTTT
many	TRBV14	TRBJ1-1	.	CASSQVLGIRGTEAFF	TGTGCCAGCAGCCAAGTTCTGGGGATCCGTGGTACTGAAGCTTTCTTT
many	TRBV6-5	TRBJ1-2	TRBD1	CASSYSRTGVYGYTF	TGTGCCAGCAGTTACTCGCGGACAGGGGTCTATGGCTACACCTTC
many	TRBV4-2	TRBJ2-7	TRBD2	CASSQEGLVTEQYF	TGTGCCAGCAGCCAAGAAGGACTAGTAACCGAGCAGTACTTC
many	TRBV6-6	TRBJ2-2	.	CASSYTPQGIASLRGAGELFF	TGTGCCAGCAGTTACACCCCCCAGGGAATTGCCAGTTTACGAGGGGCCGGGGAGCTGTTTTTT
medium-sized	TRBV6-5	TRBJ2-1	TRBD2	CASSSRQLAISSYNEQFF	TGTGCCAGCAGTTCGCGACAACTAGCGATAAGCTCCTACAATGAGCAGTTCTTC
many	TRBV7-3	TRBJ2-7	TRBD1	CASSLKTPAGTGGFYEQYF	TGTGCCAGCAGCTTAAAAACCCCCGCCGGGACAGGGGGGTTCTACGAGCAGTACTTC
.	TRBV6-2/TRBV6-3	TRBJ1-2	.	CASSYNGGKDYGYTF	TGTGCCAGCAGTTACAATGGAGGCAAGGACTATGGCTACACCTTC
.	TRBV6-1	TRBJ2-2	.	CASSLFRTITGELFF	TGTGCCAGCAGCCTCTTTCGGACTATCACCGGGGAGCTGTTTTTT
medium-sized	TRBV6-2/TRBV6-3	TRBJ1-6	.	CASSYVDTNSPLHF	TGTGCCAGCAGTTACGTGGACACAAATTCACCCCTCCACTTT
few	TRBV28	TRBJ2-1	TRBD2	CASSLGSGKNNEQFF	TGTGCCAGCAGTTTGGGTAGCGGGAAGAACAATGAGCAGTTCTTC
many	TRBV5-1	TRBJ2-7	TRBD1	CASSWRQGAYEQYF	TGCGCCAGCAGCTGGAGACAGGGGGCTTACGAGCAGTACTTC
many	TRBV7-9	TRBJ2-1	.	CASKFSDEQFF	TGTGCCAGCAAATTTTCAGATGAGCAGTTCTTC
many	TRBV9	TRBJ2-5	.	CASSFGPGLQETQYF	TGTGCCAGCAGCTTCGGCCCGGGACTTCAAGAGACCCAGTACTTC
few	TRBV24-1	TRBJ2-2	.	CATSDLRGAWTGELFF	TGTGCCACCAGTGATTTGAGGGGGGCTTGGACCGGGGAGCTGTTTTTT
many	TRBV19	TRBJ1-2	TRBD1	CASSMTGRGYTF	TGTGCCAGTAGTATGACAGGGCGGGGCTACACCTTC
.	TRBV20-1	TRBJ2-3	TRBD2	CSSRPGLAVNTDTQYF	TGCAGTTCTCGACCGGGACTAGCGGTAAACACAGATACGCAGTATTTT
many	TRBV19	TRBJ1-1	TRBD1	CASRQNRGQDTEAFF	TGTGCCAGTAGACAAAACAGGGGGCAGGACACTGAAGCTTTCTTT
many	TRBV5-6	TRBJ1-2	.	CASSLAPGGSYGYTF	TGTGCCAGCAGCTTGGCCCCAGGAGGTAGCTATGGCTACACCTTC
many	TRBV5-1	TRBJ2-7	TRBD2	CASSLTSGRAREQYF	TGCGCCAGCAGCTTGACTAGCGGGAGGGCCAGGGAGCAGTACTTC
many	TRBV4-1	TRBJ2-3	.	CASSRGPLSTDTQYF	TGCGCCAGCAGCCGAGGGCCACTTAGCACAGATACGCAGTATTTT
many	TRBV18	TRBJ1-1	.	CASSPYGSWGTEAFF	TGTGCCAGCTCACCCTACGGGTCTTGGGGCACTGAAGCTTTCTTT
many	TRBV27	TRBJ1-4	TRBD1	CASSPGTGRKLFF	TGTGCCAGCAGTCCCGGGACAGGGCGAAAACTGTTTTTT
.	TRBV7-2	TRBJ2-7	.	CASKGGLTSYEQYF	TGTGCCAGCAAAGGTGGTTTGACATCCTACGAGCAGTACTTC
many	TRBV20-1	TRBJ2-1	.	CSARLYSGHQFF	TGCAGTGCTAGACTCTATTCGGGTCATCAGTTCTTC
many	TRBV28	TRBJ1-4	TRBD1	CASSPTGGQEKLFF	TGTGCCAGCAGTCCTACAGGGGGTCAGGAAAAACTGTTTTTT
many	TRBV3-1	TRBJ2-1	TRBD2	CASSAGLAGGVGYNEQFF	TGTGCCAGCAGTGCTGGACTAGCGGGAGGGGTCGGGTACAATGAGCAGTTCTTC
many	TRBV2	TRBJ2-4	TRBD1	CASSDQGAAKNIQYF	TGTGCCAGCAGTGATCAGGGGGCGGCCAAAAACATTCAGTACTTC
many	TRBV19	TRBJ2-6	.	CASKATGANVLTF	TGTGCCAGTAAGGCTACTGGGGCCAACGTCCTGACTTTC
many	TRBV29-1	TRBJ2-5	TRBD2	CSVAQRGETQYF	TGCAGCGTGGCCCAGCGGGGGGAGACCCAGTACTTC
many	TRBV4-1	TRBJ1-3	.	CASSRQDFSGNTIYF	TGCGCCAGCTCCCGACAGGACTTCTCTGGAAACACCATATATTTT
many	TRBV6-1	TRBJ1-5	TRBD1	CASSRDRDGNQPQHF	TGTGCCAGCAGTCGGGACAGGGATGGCAATCAGCCCCAGCATTTT
.	TRBV5-1	TRBJ2-3	TRBD2	CASSLVLAGRTDTQYF	TGCGCCAGCAGCTTGGTACTAGCGGGTCGCACAGATACGCAGTATTTT
.	TRBV5-5	TRBJ2-7	.	CASSPAPSLGDEQYF	TGTGCCAGCAGCCCTGCGCCCAGTTTAGGCGACGAGCAGTACTTC
many	TRBV7-6	TRBJ2-7	TRBD1	CASSPTGGEQYF	TGTGCCAGCAGCCCGACAGGGGGCGAGCAGTACTTC
many	TRBV11-2	TRBJ2-5	TRBD1	CASSLVLKTGGFETQYF	TGTGCCAGCAGCTTAGTTCTTAAGACAGGGGGATTTGAGACCCAGTACTTC
many	TRBV18	TRBJ1-4	.	CASSPLGPSKHEKLFF	TGTGCCAGCTCACCACTGGGACCTTCTAAGCATGAAAAACTGTTTTTT
many	TRBV28	TRBJ2-5	TRBD1	CASSSPGQGSSETQYF	TGTGCCAGCAGCTCCCCGGGACAGGGCTCTTCAGAGACCCAGTACTTC
many	TRBV9	TRBJ1-6	.	CASSVQGFNSPLHF	TGTGCCAGCAGCGTACAAGGGTTCAATTCACCCCTCCACTTT
few	TRBV24-1	TRBJ2-1	TRBD1	CATSDFGQGDDEQFF	TGTGCCACCAGTGATTTCGGACAGGGGGATGATGAGCAGTTCTTC
.	TRBV28	TRBJ2-2	TRBD2	CASSPSGSGTWDLFF	TGTGCCAGCAGTCCTAGCGGGAGTGGCACCTGGGATCTGTTTTTT
.	TRBV5-1	TRBJ2-1	TRBD2	CASSLGREGGEQFF	TGCGCCAGCAGCTTGGGACGGGAGGGAGGAGAGCAGTTCTTC
many	TRBV3-1	TRBJ2-5	.	CASSQVGGQETQYF	TGTGCCAGCAGCCAAGTTGGCGGACAAGAGACCCAGTACTTC
many	TRBV2	TRBJ1-5	.	CASKARVDGQPQHF	TGTGCCAGCAAAGCAAGGGTAGACGGTCAGCCCCAGCATTTT
many	TRBV12-3/TRBV12-4	TRBJ1-4	.	CASSFSTTNEKLFF	TGTGCCAGCAGTTTTAGTACAACTAATGAAAAACTGTTTTTT
few	TRBV12-3/TRBV12-4	TRBJ2-1	TRBD2	CASRAGTSDVNEQFF	TGTGCCAGCAGAGCCGGCACTAGCGACGTCAATGAGCAGTTCTTC
many	TRBV7-9	TRBJ1-1	.	CASSIQGRNTEAFF	TGTGCCAGCAGCATCCAGGGCCGGAACACTGAAGCTTTCTTT